This TCR beta chain emerged from a study of T cell repertoires in cytomegalovirus infection. At the level of the study: The authors relied on CMV epitopes, both recently identified HLA-C-restricted and well-studied HLA-B-restricted. It was the public TCR beta signatures that indicated both CMV infection and matching HLA type. Study conclusions and caveats: Identification of carriers of CMV plus the relevant HLA was performed using cumulative public TCR beta family frequency. Clonotype analysis showed dominance of the ex vivo response by HLA-C-restricted CMV-specific TCR beta clonotypes.

TCRdb recomputed calls from the reads with MiXCR, one row per CDR3 protein. The profile shows some 500,000 distinct CDR3 sequences, roughly a third of them singletons. Worth noting for this clonotype: Its antigen is not identified.

The sequence was collected from a human donor in good health (CMV status not recorded). Some clones in this sample may be carry-over from other donors' samples. Material: cultured PBMCs, obtained from culture after CMV antigen stimulation.

The CDR3 DNA is TGTGCCAGCAGCACGGGGGACAGGGTTTTGACAGATACGCAGTATTTT. This gives the protein CASSTGDRVLTDTQYF. V gene TRBV12-3 or TRBV12-4 combines with J gene TRBJ2-3; TRBD1 aligns across 9 bases. The junction had 10 bases not matched to a gene; V was cut back by 6 bases and J by 3 bases. The CDR3 loop spans 16 amino acids.